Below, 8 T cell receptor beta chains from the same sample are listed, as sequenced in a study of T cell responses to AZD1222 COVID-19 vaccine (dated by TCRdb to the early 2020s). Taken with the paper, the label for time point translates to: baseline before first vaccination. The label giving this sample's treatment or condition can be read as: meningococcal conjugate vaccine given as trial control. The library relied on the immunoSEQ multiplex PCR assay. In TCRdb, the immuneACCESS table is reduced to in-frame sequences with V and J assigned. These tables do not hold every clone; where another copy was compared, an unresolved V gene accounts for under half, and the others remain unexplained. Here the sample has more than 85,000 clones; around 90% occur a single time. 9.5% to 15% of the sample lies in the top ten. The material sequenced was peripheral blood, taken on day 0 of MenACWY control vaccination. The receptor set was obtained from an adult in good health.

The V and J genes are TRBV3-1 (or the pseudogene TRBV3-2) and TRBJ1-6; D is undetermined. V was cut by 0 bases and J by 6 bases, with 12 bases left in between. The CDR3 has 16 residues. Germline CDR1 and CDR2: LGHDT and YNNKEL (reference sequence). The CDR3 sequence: CASSQDGVSGNSPLHF. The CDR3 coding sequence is TGTGCCAGCAGCCAAGATGGGGTGAGTGGTAATTCACCCCTCCACTTT.

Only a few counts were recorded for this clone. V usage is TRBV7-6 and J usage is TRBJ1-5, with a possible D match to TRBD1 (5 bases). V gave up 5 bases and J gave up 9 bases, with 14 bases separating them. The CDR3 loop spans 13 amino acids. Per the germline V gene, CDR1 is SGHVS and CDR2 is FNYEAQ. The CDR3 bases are TGTGCCAGCAGCAGTAAAAGGGGACTGCCCCAGCATTTT. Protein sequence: CASSSKRGLPQHF.

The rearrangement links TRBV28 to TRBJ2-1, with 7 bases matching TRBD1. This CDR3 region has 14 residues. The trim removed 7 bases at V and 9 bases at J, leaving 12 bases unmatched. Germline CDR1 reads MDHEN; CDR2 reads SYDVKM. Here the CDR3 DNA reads TGTGCCAGCACCCGGGGACAGTTGGACGGTGAGCAGTTCTTC. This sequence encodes CASTRGQLDGEQFF.

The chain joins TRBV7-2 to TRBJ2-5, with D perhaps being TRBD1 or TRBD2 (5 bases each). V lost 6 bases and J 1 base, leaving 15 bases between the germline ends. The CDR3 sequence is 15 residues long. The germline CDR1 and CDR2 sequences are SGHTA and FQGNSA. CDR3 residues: CASREPSGSQETQYF. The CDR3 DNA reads TGTGCCAGCAGAGAACCTTCAGGGAGCCAAGAGACCCAGTACTTC.

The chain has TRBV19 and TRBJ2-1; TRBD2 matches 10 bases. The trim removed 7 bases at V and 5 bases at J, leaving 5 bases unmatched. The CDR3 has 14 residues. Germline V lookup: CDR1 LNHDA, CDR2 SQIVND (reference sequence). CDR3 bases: TGTGCCAGTAACCCCGGGACTAGCGACAATGAGCAGTTCTTC. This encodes CASNPGTSDNEQFF.

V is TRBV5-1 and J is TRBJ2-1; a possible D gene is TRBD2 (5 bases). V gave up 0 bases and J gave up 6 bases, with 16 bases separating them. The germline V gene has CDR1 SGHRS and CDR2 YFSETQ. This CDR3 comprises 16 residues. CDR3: CASSLEGPSSGNEQFF. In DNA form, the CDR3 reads TGCGCCAGCAGCTTGGAAGGTCCATCAAGCGGCAATGAGCAGTTCTTC. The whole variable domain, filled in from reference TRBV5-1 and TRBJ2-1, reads KAGVTQTPRYLIKTRGQQVTLSCSPISGHRSVSWYQQTPGQGLQFLFEYFSETQRNKGNFPGRFSGRQFSNSRSEMNVSTLELGDSALYLCASSLEGPSSGNEQFFGPGTRLTVL.

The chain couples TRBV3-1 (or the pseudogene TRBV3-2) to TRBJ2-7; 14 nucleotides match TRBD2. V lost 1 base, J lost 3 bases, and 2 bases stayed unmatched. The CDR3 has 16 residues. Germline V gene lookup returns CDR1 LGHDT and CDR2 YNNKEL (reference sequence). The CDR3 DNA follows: TGTGCCAGCAGCCAAGGGACTAGCGGGGGGCTCTACGAGCAGTACTTC. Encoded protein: CASSQGTSGGLYEQYF.

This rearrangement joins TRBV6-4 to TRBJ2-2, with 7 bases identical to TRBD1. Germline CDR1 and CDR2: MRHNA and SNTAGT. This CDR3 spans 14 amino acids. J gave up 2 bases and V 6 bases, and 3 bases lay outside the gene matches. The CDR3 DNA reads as TGTGCCAGCAGACGGGACAGTAACACCGGGGAGCTGTTTTTT. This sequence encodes CASRRDSNTGELFF.